The source of this T cell receptor (beta chain) is a study of regulatory T cells in long-lasting Graves disease. Germline V lookup: CDR1 SGHNT, CDR2 YYREEE (reference sequence). Trimming took 1 base from V and 2 from J; bases not matched to a gene: 6. The CDR3 covers 16 residues. Study results and limitations: Less diverse TCR repertoires were seen in persistent Graves' patients than in newly diagnosed ones.

At least ten counts were recorded for this clonotype. Its antigen is still unknown. Building the TCR beta libraries relied on iRepertoire HTBI primers, and CDR3 regions underwent Arm-PCR. TCRdb reanalysed the multiplex PCR reads using MiXCR and keeps one entry per CDR3 protein. Of about 380,000 distinct CDR3 sequences in the sample, around 15% are singletons; the top ten hold about 24%. Specified time point: newly diagnosed GD, antithyroid drugs for less than 3 months. The TCR library was made from RNA extracted from PBMCs. The authors drew 9 to 10 milliliters of peripheral blood into EDTA tubes. The source material was peripheral blood mononuclear cells (PBMCs), sampled at new diagnosis, from a patient treated with antithyroid drugs. This receptor was identified in a female donor with Graves disease. The chain uses TRBV5-4 and TRBJ2-3, with 8 positions matching TRBD2. Written as DNA, the CDR3 is TGTGCCAGCAGCTTGTCGGAGCGGGGGTACACAGATACGCAGTATTTT. Translation: CASSLSERGYTDTQYF.